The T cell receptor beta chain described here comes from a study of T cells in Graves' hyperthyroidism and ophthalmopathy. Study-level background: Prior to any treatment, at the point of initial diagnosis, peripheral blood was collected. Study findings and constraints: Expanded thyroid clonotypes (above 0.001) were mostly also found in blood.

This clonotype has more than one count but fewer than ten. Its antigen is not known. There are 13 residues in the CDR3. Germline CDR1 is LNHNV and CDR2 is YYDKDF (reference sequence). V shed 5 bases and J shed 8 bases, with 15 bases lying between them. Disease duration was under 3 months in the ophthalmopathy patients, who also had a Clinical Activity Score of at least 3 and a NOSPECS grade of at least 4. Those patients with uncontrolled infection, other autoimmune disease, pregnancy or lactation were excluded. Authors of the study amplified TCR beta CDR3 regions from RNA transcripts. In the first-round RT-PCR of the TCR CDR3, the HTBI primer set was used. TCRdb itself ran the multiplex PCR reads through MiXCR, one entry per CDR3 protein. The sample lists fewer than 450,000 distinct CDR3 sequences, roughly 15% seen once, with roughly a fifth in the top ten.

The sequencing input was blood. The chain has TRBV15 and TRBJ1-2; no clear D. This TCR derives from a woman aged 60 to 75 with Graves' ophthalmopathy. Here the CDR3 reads CATSPDGIGGYTF. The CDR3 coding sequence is TGTGCCACCAGCCCCGATGGAATTGGGGGCTACACCTTC.